The next 16 T cell receptor beta chains were all read from a single sample in a study of blood T cell repertoires in COVID-19. Sequenced by immunoSEQ multiplex PCR; TCRdb stores in-frame clones only, minus some. Of approximately 270,000 clones listed, around 90% were seen once; the top ten hold roughly 4.3%. The sequenced sample consisted of PBMCs or T cells enriched from blood (not recorded which). These receptors were obtained from a woman aged 25 to 39 with acute COVID-19.

V gene TRBV29-1 combines with J gene TRBJ1-4; TRBD1 aligns across 7 bases. Germline V gene lookup returns CDR1 SQVTM and CDR2 ANQGSEA. This CDR3 has 17 residues. After removal of 0 bases from V and 8 bases from J, the junction contained 15 bases not matched to a gene. The DNA of the CDR3 is TGCAGCGTTGAAGAGGAGAGAGGGGGCCTAGCAAGAGAAAAACTGTTTTTT. This codes for CSVEEERGGLAREKLFF.

The V and J genes are TRBV4-2 and TRBJ2-7, with 7 bases matching TRBD1. Unmatched junction bases numbered 4, after V lost 0 bases and J lost 5 bases. Looked up from germline, CDR1 is LGHNA and CDR2 is YNFKEQ. The CDR3 is made up of 14 amino acids. The CDR3 sequence is CASSQDLGGDEQYF. The CDR3 DNA reads as TGTGCCAGCAGCCAAGATCTAGGGGGCGACGAGCAGTACTTC.

The rearrangement joins TRBV7-9 to TRBJ2-3, with 8 bases fitting TRBD1. This CDR3 has 17 amino acids. The germline CDR1 and CDR2 sequences are SEHNR and FQNEAQ (reference sequence). V shed 1 base, J shed 0 bases, and the junction held 6 bases outside the gene matches. CDR3 sequence reads: CASSLVQGAPSTDTQYF. CDR3 DNA: TGTGCCAGCAGCTTAGTGCAGGGGGCCCCAAGCACAGATACGCAGTATTTT.

This clone has only one observation. V gene TRBV7-9 combines with J gene TRBJ1-3, with D perhaps matching TRBD1 (6 bases). Trimming removed 5 bases at V and 4 bases at J, with 21 bases between. CDR1 and CDR2 (germline): SEHNR, FQNEAQ (reference sequence). The CDR3 totals 17 residues. CDR3 DNA sequence: TGTGCCAGCAGCACAACACGCAGGGGAGTTGGGGGAAACACCATATATTTT. This translates into CASSTTRRGVGGNTIYF.

This chain's CDR3 is CASSPNRTEFYEQYF. The CDR3 DNA reads TGTGCCAGCAGCCCCAATCGGACAGAATTCTACGAGCAGTACTTC. This rearrangement joins TRBV7-8 to TRBJ2-7, with D possibly matching TRBD1 (6 bases). Germline V gene sequence: CDR1 SGHVS, CDR2 FQNEAQ. This CDR3 is built from 15 residues. Deletions cut 5 bases from V and 3 bases from J, with 17 bases between.

This clone appeared once. The genes are TRBV7-2 and TRBJ2-3, with a tentative D call TRBD1 (5 bases). Germline V gene data show CDR1 as SGHTA and CDR2 as FQGNSA. This CDR3 has 17 amino acids. With 2 bases removed from V and 2 bases from J, the gap between germline ends came to 17 bases. DNA for the CDR3: TGTGCCAGCAGCTTAAGGGCCCTGGGGCGATCCACAGATACGCAGTATTTT. Amino acid sequence: CASSLRALGRSTDTQYF.

The chain couples TRBV19 to TRBJ2-7; perhaps TRBD1 as D (5 bases). Germline lookup yields CDR1 LNHDA and CDR2 SQIVND (reference sequence). Trimming pared 7 bases from V and 7 bases from J, leaving 14 bases between. The CDR3 spans 12 residues. The CDR3 DNA sequence: TGTGCCAGTACGGACACCCTCGGGGAGCAGTACTTC. The encoded protein is CASTDTLGEQYF.

Here the CDR3 reads CASSPGLEYYTGELFF. The DNA of the CDR3 is TGTGCCAGCTCACCAGGACTAGAATATTACACCGGGGAGCTGTTTTTT. V gene TRBV18 combines with J gene TRBJ2-2, with TRBD2 matching 7 bases. There are 16 residues in the CDR3. V shed 2 bases, J shed 3 bases, and the junction held 6 bases outside the gene matches. From germline, CDR1 is KGHSH and CDR2 LQKENI.

This chain connects TRBV3-1 (or the pseudogene TRBV3-2) to TRBJ1-3; a possible D gene is TRBD1 (5 bases). V lost 0 bases, J lost 4 bases, and 13 bases lay in between. The CDR3 covers 16 residues. CDR1 is LGHDT, CDR2 YNNKEL, per germline (reference sequence). CDR3 sequence: CASSQDYGGSGNTIYF. The CDR3, as DNA: TGTGCCAGCAGCCAAGATTATGGGGGGTCGGGAAACACCATATATTTT.

V and J are TRBV19 and TRBJ1-5, with 10 bases fitting TRBD1. Unmatched junction bases numbered 6, after V lost 9 bases and J lost 1 base. This CDR3 has 15 residues. CDR1 and CDR2 (germline): LNHDA, SQIVND (reference sequence). The CDR3 reads CASGTGVTSNQPQHF. CDR3 DNA sequence: TGTGCCAGCGGGACAGGGGTAACAAGCAATCAGCCCCAGCATTTT.

The chain is built from TRBV9 and TRBJ1-6, with 9 bases that match TRBD1. The germline V gene has CDR1 SGDLS and CDR2 YYNGEE. This CDR3 has 15 amino acids. V lost 4 bases to trimming and J lost 7 bases; unmatched junction nucleotides: 6. This chain's CDR3 is CASSPPGTGNSPLHF. The CDR3 DNA is TGTGCCAGCAGCCCCCCCGGGACAGGGAATTCACCCCTCCACTTT.

This chain uses TRBV28 with TRBJ2-2; 8 bases map to TRBD1. The J segment lost 0 bases and the V segment lost 5 bases, leaving 5 bases of the junction unmatched. Germline CDR1 MDHEN, CDR2 SYDVKM. The CDR3 sequence is 16 residues long. The chain's CDR3 is CASSVPGQANTGELFF. As DNA, the CDR3 is TGTGCCAGCAGTGTACCGGGACAGGCGAACACCGGGGAGCTGTTTTTT. The whole variable domain, filled in from reference TRBV28 and TRBJ2-2, reads DVKVTQSSRYLVKRTGEKVFLECVQDMDHENMFWYRQDPGLGLRLIYFSYDVKMKEKGDIPEGYSVSREKKERFSLILESASTNQTSMYLCASSVPGQANTGELFFGEGSRLTVL.

V gene TRBV9 combines with J gene TRBJ2-1; the match to TRBD2 covers 8 bases. Unmatched junction bases numbered 8, after V lost 3 bases and J lost 15 bases. In germline, CDR1 is SGDLS, CDR2 YYNGEE. The CDR3 runs to 12 residues. The CDR3 reads CASSGPGTRRFF. Here the CDR3 DNA reads TGTGCCAGCAGCGGCCCCGGGACTAGGAGGTTCTTC.

This clone was detected only once. The chain joins TRBV18 to TRBJ1-1; no firm D call. The CDR3 is 15 amino acids. Germline V lookup: CDR1 KGHSH, CDR2 LQKENI. V was cut by 1 base and J by 1 base, with 10 bases left in between. The DNA for the CDR3 is TGTGCCAGCTCACCACTAAGCCCCCCGAACACTGAAGCTTTCTTT. Protein: CASSPLSPPNTEAFF.

The V call is TRBV19, the J call TRBJ2-3; D is perhaps TRBD2 (6 bases). Germline CDR1 and CDR2: LNHDA and SQIVND (reference sequence). The V gene lost 5 bases and the J gene lost 2 bases, with 17 bases spanning the gap. The CDR3 is 16 amino acids. The CDR3 here is CASSPRIAEATDTQYF. The CDR3 DNA reads as TGTGCCAGTAGTCCAAGAATAGCGGAAGCCACAGATACGCAGTATTTT. Full variable domain (missing parts from reference TRBV19 and TRBJ2-3): DGGITQSPKYLFRKEGQNVTLSCEQNLNHDAMYWYRQDPGQGLRLIYYSQIVNDFQKGDIAEGYSVSREKKESFPLTVTSAQKNPTAFYLCASSPRIAEATDTQYFGPGTRLTVL.

This clone turned up a few times. The V and J genes are TRBV27 and TRBJ2-7; 9 nucleotides align to TRBD2. Per germline, CDR1 MNHEY and CDR2 SMNVEV (reference sequence). The CDR3 spans 15 residues. Trimming removed 2 bases from V and 0 bases from J; junction bases left unmatched: 2. CDR3 residues: CASSLLAGSSYEQYF. CDR3 DNA: TGTGCCAGCAGTTTACTAGCGGGGAGCTCCTACGAGCAGTACTTC.